This T cell receptor beta chain was recorded in a study of T cell responses to AZD1222 COVID-19 vaccine. General study points: Repertoire sampling occurred only after the peak T cell response. AZD1222 recipients seropositive at baseline numbered only 5 to 7.

Comment on this clone: Its antigen is undetermined.

The assay was immunoSEQ multiplex PCR, and TCRdb's table has in-frame clones only and misses some. This table holds under 300,000 clones, over 90% found once. This sample comprised peripheral blood, obtained on day 0 of AZD1222 vaccination. The TCR originated in an adult in good health.

CDR3: CASSWEGNTEAFF. In nucleotides, the CDR3 is TGCGCCAGCAGCTGGGAGGGGAACACTGAAGCTTTCTTT. The chain couples TRBV5-1 to TRBJ1-1; D uncertain. V dropped 3 bases and J dropped 1 base, with 7 bases sitting between them. This CDR3 region has 13 residues. Per germline, CDR1 SGHRS and CDR2 YFSETQ.